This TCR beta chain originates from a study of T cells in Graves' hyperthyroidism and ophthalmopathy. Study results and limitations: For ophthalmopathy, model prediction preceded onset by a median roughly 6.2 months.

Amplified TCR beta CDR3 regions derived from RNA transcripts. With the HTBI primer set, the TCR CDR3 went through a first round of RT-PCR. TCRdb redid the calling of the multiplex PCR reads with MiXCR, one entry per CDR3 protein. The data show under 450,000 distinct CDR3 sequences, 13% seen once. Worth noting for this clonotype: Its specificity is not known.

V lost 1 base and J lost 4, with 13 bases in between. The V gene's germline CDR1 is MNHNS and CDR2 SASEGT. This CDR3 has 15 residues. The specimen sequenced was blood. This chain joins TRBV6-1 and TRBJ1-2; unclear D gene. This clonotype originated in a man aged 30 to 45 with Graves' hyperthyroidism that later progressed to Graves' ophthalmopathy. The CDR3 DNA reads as TGTGCCAGCAGTGAAGACCCTAAGTCGGCCTATGGCTACACCTTC. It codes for CASSEDPKSAYGYTF.